This TCR beta chain was documented in a study of CD8 T cells in ankylosing spondylitis. Trimming took off 0 bases at V and 5 bases at J, with 4 bases between the two ends. CDR1 and CDR2 from the germline V gene are LNHNV and YYDKDF (reference sequence). The CDR3 has 12 residues. General study results and limits: A number of the motif variants had already been described in reactive arthritis synovial fluid and blood. In ankylosing spondylitis blood, a motif of roughly 8 highly homologous TCR beta variants appeared characteristic. CD8+ cells made up the disease-linked clones, which were relatively rare in peripheral blood. Disease-linked clones reportedly showed significant enrichment in matched ankylosing spondylitis synovial fluid.

As to this clonotype: Its specificity is not known.

Preparation of TCR beta libraries was done by quantitative 5'-RACE with molecular barcodes. TCRdb reprocessed the 5' RACE reads with MiXCR, giving one entry per CDR3 protein. The sample has hundreds of thousands of distinct CDR3 sequences; roughly a quarter are singletons. The rearrangement joins TRBV15 to TRBJ2-5; no reliable D call. The clonotype comes from a male donor with ankylosing spondylitis. The sample consisted of blood, either unsorted or a sorted T cell fraction (not recorded which). The CDR3, as DNA: TGTGCCACCAGCAGAGATATCGAGACCCAGTACTTC. Translating it yields CATSRDIETQYF.